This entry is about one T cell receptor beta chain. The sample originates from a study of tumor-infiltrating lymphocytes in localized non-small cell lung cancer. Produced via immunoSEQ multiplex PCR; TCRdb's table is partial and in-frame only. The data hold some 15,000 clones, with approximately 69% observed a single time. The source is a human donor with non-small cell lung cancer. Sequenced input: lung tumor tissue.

As DNA, the CDR3 is TGTGCCAGCAGCGTTAATTCAGCCGGGAATAGCAATCAGCCCCAGCATTTT. This gives the protein CASSVNSAGNSNQPQHF. This chain uses TRBV7-2 with TRBJ1-5; D call uncertain. With 5 bases removed from V and 0 bases from J, the gap between germline ends came to 17 bases. Per germline, CDR1 SGHTA and CDR2 FQGNSA. This CDR3 region has 17 residues.